This entry describes one TCR beta chain. How the authors handled the data: Amplification from reference gene primers served as the basis for estimated nucleated cell counts. Profiling relied on immunoSEQ multiplex PCR, and the TCRdb table lists in-frame clones only, not all of them. The V and J calls and clone size are taken from that table; D and trimming were inferred from the DNA. The table includes approximately 300,000 clones, about 83% detected once. The V gene lost 7 bases and the J gene lost 6 bases, with 18 bases spanning the gap. The length of the CDR3 is 14 residues. Germline CDR1 and CDR2: KGHDR and SFDVKD. The data belong to a study of blood T cell repertoires in COVID-19. Study-level information: The samples span acute and convalescent COVID-19 from the United States, Italy and Spain. Sources were T cells, B-cell-depleted T cells, or PBMCs; the material itself was cDNA or gDNA.

This TCR derives from a woman aged 45-65 years with acute or convalescent COVID-19. V and J are TRBV24-1 and TRBJ2-7; a weak D match, TRBD1 (5 bases). Specimen: peripheral blood. The CDR3 loop reads CATSPLGARSEQYF. The CDR3, as DNA: TGTGCCACCAGCCCGCTAGGGGCGCGGAGCGAGCAGTACTTC.